This record covers a single T cell receptor (beta chain). Its antigen is currently unknown. Assay: immunoSEQ multiplex PCR; the TCRdb copy retains only in-frame clones and omits some. The table lists roughly 1,100,000 clones, approximately 72% of them singletons. The data were obtained in a study of shared clonotypes between healthy human individuals. For the study at large: Per donor, CD8 memory used one plate, CD8 naive used two, CD4 memory used three and CD4 naive used three. Study results and caveats: Naive subsets, compared against memory subsets, generally had larger estimated richness values.

CDR1 is SGDLS, CDR2 YYNGEE, per germline. CDR3 length: 13 amino acids. Trimming removed 1 base at V and 5 bases at J, with 9 bases between. Each sample came from a Caucasian adult donor living in Nashville, Tennessee. This chain connects TRBV9 to TRBJ2-5; D uncertain. Sequenced sample: memory CD4+ T cells sorted from blood. Subset noted: CD45RA-negative fraction. The TCR originated in a man in his late teens or twenties in good health. This chain's CDR3 is CASSVRPEETQYF. The CDR3 nucleotides read TGTGCCAGCAGCGTAAGACCGGAGGAGACCCAGTACTTC. The full variable domain, its missing parts supplied by reference TRBV9 and TRBJ2-5, is DSGVTQTPKHLITATGQRVTLRCSPRSGDLSVYWYQQSLDQGLQFLIQYYNGEERAKGNILERFSAQQFPDLHSELNLSSLELGDSALYFCASSVRPEETQYFGPGTRLLVL.